The entry below describes one T cell receptor beta chain. Its antigen is as yet unknown. This entry is derived from a study of a mutant IDH1 vaccine in newly diagnosed glioma. Study-wide results and caveats: Pseudoprogression seemed unlinked to shifts in top peripheral T cell clonotypes.

The CDR3 contains 16 residues. V was trimmed by 6 bases and J by 0 bases, leaving 15 bases between them. In germline, CDR1 is MNHEY, CDR2 SMNVEV (reference sequence). Stated time point: week 35, safety follow-up. A 20-mer mutant IDH1 peptide at 300 ug was injected subcutaneously with topical imiquimod. TCRdb keeps only in-frame clones here, not all; method: immunoSEQ multiplex PCR. In the table there are tens of thousands of clones, around 87% of which are singletons. The TCR sequence derives from a man in his thirties or forties with glioma. The genes are TRBV27 and TRBJ2-1, with a possible D match to TRBD1 (5 bases). The sample here was PBMCs, taken from a glioma patient whose treatment included an IDH1 peptide vaccine. This chain's CDR3 is CASSPSTASSYNEQFF. In DNA form, the CDR3 reads TGTGCCAGCAGCCCTTCGACAGCCAGCTCCTACAATGAGCAGTTCTTC.